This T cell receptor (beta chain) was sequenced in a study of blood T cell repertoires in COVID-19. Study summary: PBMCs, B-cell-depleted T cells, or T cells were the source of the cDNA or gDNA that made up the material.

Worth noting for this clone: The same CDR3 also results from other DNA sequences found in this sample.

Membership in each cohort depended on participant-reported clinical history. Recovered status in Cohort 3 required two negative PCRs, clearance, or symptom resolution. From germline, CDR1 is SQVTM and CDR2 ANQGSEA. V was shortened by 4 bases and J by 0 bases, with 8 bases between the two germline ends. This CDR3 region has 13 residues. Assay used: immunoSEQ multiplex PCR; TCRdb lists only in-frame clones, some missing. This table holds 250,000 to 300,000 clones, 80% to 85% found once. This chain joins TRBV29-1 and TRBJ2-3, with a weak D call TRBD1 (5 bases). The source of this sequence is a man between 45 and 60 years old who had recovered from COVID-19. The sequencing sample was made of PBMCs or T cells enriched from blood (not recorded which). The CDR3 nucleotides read TGCAGCGTTGCGAGGACAAGCACAGATACGCAGTATTTT. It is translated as CSVARTSTDTQYF.